This T cell receptor (beta chain) was sequenced in a study of blood T cell repertoires in COVID-19. Germline values: CDR1 LNHDA, CDR2 SQIVND (reference sequence). V shed 3 bases and J 14 bases; nucleotides not matched to a gene: 7. The CDR3 extends over 13 amino acids. Clones were read by immunoSEQ multiplex PCR, and TCRdb kept only the in-frame ones, dropping some. The data hold around 500,000 clones, with roughly nine tenths observed a single time. The clonotype was recovered from a woman aged 60-70 years who had recovered from COVID-19. This sequence joins TRBV19 and TRBJ1-6; 7 bases fit TRBD1. Input material: PBMCs or T cells enriched from blood (not recorded which). CDR3 in DNA: TGTGCCAGTAGTATTGCCGGCCAGGGGGCCCTCCACTTT. Amino acid sequence: CASSIAGQGALHF.